These T cell receptor beta chains were read from a single sample in a study of cytomegalovirus exposure and HLA in healthy donors. Assay used: immunoSEQ multiplex PCR; TCRdb lists only in-frame clones, some missing. In the table there are approximately 190,000 clones, about 84% of which are singletons. Input material: PBMCs. The receptor source for this set is a man aged 45-60 years in good health and CMV-seronegative. CDR3s include the opening cysteine and the closing phenylalanine or tryptophan. A D gene is named only where the DNA matches it firmly. Part of the rows lack a size; the others show once, few, many or a class for expanded clones.

j_call,v_call,clone_size,d_call,cdr3_aa,cdr3_nt
TRBJ1-1,TRBV11-1,NA,NA,CASSLTVSVNTEAFF,TGTGCCAGCAGCCTTACAGTATCGGTGAACACTGAAGCTTTCTTT
TRBJ2-1,TRBV29-1,NA,TRBD2,CSVSGTSGGAGYNEQFF,TGCAGCGTATCCGGGACTAGCGGGGGGGCCGGGTACAATGAGCAGTTCTTC
TRBJ2-7,TRBV6-5,NA,TRBD1,CASRGSGTGDYEQYF,TGTGCCAGCAGGGGTTCCGGGACAGGAGACTACGAGCAGTACTTC
TRBJ2-7,TRBV27,NA,NA,CASSFYGGYEQYF,TGTGCCAGCAGTTTTTACGGGGGCTACGAGCAGTACTTC
TRBJ1-2,TRBV7-2,NA,NA,CASSVDRNYGYTF,TGTGCCAGCAGCGTCGACAGGAACTATGGCTACACCTTC
TRBJ2-5,TRBV11-2,once,TRBD2,CASRPSGGSQETQYF,TGTGCCAGTAGACCTAGCGGGGGGAGCCAAGAGACCCAGTACTTC
TRBJ1-3,TRBV11-2,NA,NA,CASSYDRGRNTIYF,TGTGCCAGCAGCTACGACAGAGGAAGGAACACCATATATTTT
TRBJ2-3,TRBV7-8,NA,NA,CASSLVSRQSTDTQYF,TGTGCCAGCAGCTTAGTGAGTAGACAGAGCACAGATACGCAGTATTTT
TRBJ2-3,TRBV7-2,few,TRBD2,CASRLSGGAGDTQYF,TGTGCCAGCAGGTTGAGCGGGGGGGCAGGGGATACGCAGTATTTT
TRBJ2-5,TRBV6-1,NA,TRBD1,CASSPTGLQETQYF,TGTGCCAGCAGTCCGACAGGGCTACAAGAGACCCAGTACTTC
TRBJ2-2,TRBV6-5,NA,NA,CASYPGGPNTGELFF,TGTGCCAGTTACCCCGGGGGACCGAACACCGGGGAGCTGTTTTTT
TRBJ2-7,TRBV6-5,NA,TRBD1,CASSYSGQGRSYEQYF,TGTGCCAGCAGTTACTCGGGACAGGGTAGGTCCTACGAGCAGTACTTC
TRBJ2-2,TRBV7-2,NA,TRBD2,CASSSPGLAGGAGELFF,TGTGCCAGCAGCTCCCCCGGACTAGCGGGGGGAGCCGGGGAGCTGTTTTTT
TRBJ2-7,TRBV12-5,NA,TRBD1,CASGLVLPGTDSYEQYF,TGTGCTAGTGGTTTGGTCCTTCCCGGGACAGATTCCTACGAGCAGTACTTC
TRBJ1-1,TRBV10-2,NA,TRBD1,CASSETGAEAFF,TGCGCCAGCAGTGAAACAGGGGCGGAAGCTTTCTTT
TRBJ2-3,TRBV4-2,NA,TRBD1,CASSQEFGTDLTYTQYF,TGTGCCAGCAGCCAAGAATTCGGGACAGATCTCACATATACGCAGTATTTT
TRBJ2-3,TRBV5-1,few,NA,CASSWAGPSTDTQYF,TGCGCCAGCAGCTGGGCAGGGCCTAGCACAGATACGCAGTATTTT
TRBJ1-3,TRBV7-2,once,NA,CASSSRDKGTIYF,TGTGCCAGCAGCTCCCGGGACAAGGGCACCATATATTTT
TRBJ2-5,TRBV2,NA,NA,CASSLEETQYF,TGTGCCAGCAGTCTTGAAGAGACCCAGTACTTC
TRBJ2-7,TRBV7-9,NA,NA,CASSSFRTYEQYF,TGTGCCAGCAGCTCATTCAGGACCTACGAGCAGTACTTC
TRBJ1-1,TRBV9,NA,NA,CASSTTNLRAFF,TGTGCCAGCAGCACGACCAACCTGAGGGCTTTCTTT
TRBJ1-3,TRBV7-9,NA,TRBD1,CASSRTGYSGNTIYF,TGTGCCAGCAGCCGGACAGGATACTCTGGAAACACCATATATTTT
TRBJ2-7,TRBV7-9,NA,TRBD2,CASSPGLVYEQYF,TGTGCCAGCAGCCCAGGACTAGTCTACGAGCAGTACTTC
TRBJ2-3,TRBV10-3,NA,NA,CAISPGLSTDTQYF,TGTGCCATCAGCCCGGGACTCTCCACAGATACGCAGTATTTT
TRBJ2-7,TRBV30,NA,TRBD2,CAWGRGAPYEQYF,TGTGCCTGGGGGCGGGGGGCGCCCTACGAGCAGTACTTC
TRBJ2-2,TRBV9,NA,NA,CASSPWGDLSGELFF,TGTGCCAGCAGCCCATGGGGGGATCTGTCCGGGGAGCTGTTTTTT
TRBJ1-5,TRBV5-1,NA,NA,CASSLGGPGQPQHF,TGCGCCAGCAGCTTGGGAGGGCCAGGTCAGCCCCAGCATTTT
TRBJ2-1,TRBV27,NA,TRBD1,CALGKEGAREQFF,TGTGCCCTCGGGAAAGAGGGGGCAAGGGAGCAGTTCTTC
TRBJ2-1,TRBV7-2,NA,TRBD2,CASCPQRGLAGLNEQFF,TGTGCCAGCTGCCCACAACGGGGACTAGCGGGCTTGAATGAGCAGTTCTTC
TRBJ1-5,TRBV7-2,once,NA,CASSSDRPGQPQHF,TGTGCCAGCAGCTCTGACAGGCCGGGGCAGCCCCAGCATTTT
TRBJ1-1,TRBV19,NA,TRBD1,CATHPGQGMNTEAFF,TGTGCCACCCACCCGGGACAGGGTATGAACACTGAAGCTTTCTTT
TRBJ2-7,TRBV7-6,NA,TRBD1,CASSLQGYEQYF,TGTGCCAGCAGCCTACAGGGGTACGAGCAGTACTTC
TRBJ1-5,TRBV2,NA,NA,CASSYRDQPQHF,TGTGCCAGCAGTTACAGGGATCAGCCCCAGCATTTT
TRBJ1-4,TRBV6-5,NA,NA,CASSYSPGNEKLFF,TGTGCCAGCAGTTACTCTCCGGGTAATGAAAAACTGTTTTTT
TRBJ2-7,TRBV14,NA,TRBD1,CASSLTGAYEQYF,TGTGCCAGCAGCCTTACAGGGGCCTACGAGCAGTACTTC
TRBJ1-5,TRBV4-3,once,NA,CASSQETGMPQHF,TGCGCCAGCAGCCAAGAGACCGGGATGCCCCAGCATTTT
TRBJ2-1,TRBV6-1,NA,TRBD1,CASTSGGNSYNEQFF,TGTGCCAGCACCTCAGGGGGTAACTCCTACAATGAGCAGTTCTTC
TRBJ2-1,TRBV7-9,NA,TRBD2,CASSPGLAGGSAYNEQFF,TGTGCCAGCAGCCCGGGACTAGCGGGGGGCTCGGCCTACAATGAGCAGTTCTTC
TRBJ2-7,TRBV18,once,TRBD1,CASSPGTGGAVSEQYF,TGTGCCAGCTCACCGGGGACAGGGGGCGCGGTATCCGAGCAGTACTTC
TRBJ2-3,TRBV9,NA,TRBD2,CASSVLGASGGLYSTDTQYF,TGTGCCAGCAGCGTACTAGGGGCTAGCGGGGGGTTATATAGCACAGATACGCAGTATTTT
TRBJ2-3,TRBV10-1,NA,NA,CASSDPGEYTDTQYF,TGCGCCAGCAGTGATCCGGGGGAGTACACAGATACGCAGTATTTT
TRBJ2-7,TRBV5-1,few,NA,CASSSGDSKGSYEQYF,TGCGCCAGCAGCTCGGGCGACAGTAAGGGTTCCTACGAGCAGTACTTC
TRBJ1-3,TRBV5-4,NA,NA,CASSGRGPGASGNTIYF,TGTGCCAGCAGTGGGAGGGGCCCTGGGGCCTCTGGAAACACCATATATTTT
TRBJ2-3,TRBV19,NA,NA,CASSRADTQYF,TGTGCCAGTAGTCGGGCAGATACGCAGTATTTT
TRBJ2-5,TRBV30,NA,TRBD2,CAWSTEIAGLQETQYF,TGTGCCTGGAGTACGGAAATAGCGGGCCTCCAAGAGACCCAGTACTTC
TRBJ1-3,TRBV10-3,NA,NA,CAISDSRDLHSGNTIYF,TGTGCCATCAGTGATTCCCGGGACTTGCACTCTGGAAACACCATATATTTT
TRBJ2-1,TRBV6-6,once,NA,CASSSGLRNEQFF,TGTGCCAGCAGTTCGGGACTTCGAAATGAGCAGTTCTTC
TRBJ1-5,TRBV6-6,NA,TRBD1,CASSYAGTGANQPQHF,TGTGCCAGCAGTTACGCCGGGACAGGGGCCAATCAGCCCCAGCATTTT
TRBJ1-4,TRBV10-3,NA,TRBD1,CAIRTGENEKLFF,TGTGCCATTAGGACAGGCGAAAATGAAAAACTGTTTTTT
TRBJ1-1,TRBV30,NA,NA,CACLGRGSGTEAFF,TGTGCCTGCTTGGGGAGGGGTTCGGGCACTGAAGCTTTCTTT
TRBJ1-1,TRBV29-1,NA,NA,CSVEAPRGEAFF,TGCAGCGTTGAAGCCCCCAGGGGAGAAGCTTTCTTT
TRBJ2-7,TRBV7-2,once,TRBD1,CASSPGTGNSYEQYF,TGTGCCAGCAGCCCAGGGACAGGTAACTCCTACGAGCAGTACTTC
TRBJ1-5,TRBV19,NA,NA,CASSMAGGRGQPQHF,TGTGCCAGTAGTATGGCCGGGGGTCGGGGTCAGCCCCAGCATTTT
TRBJ1-4,TRBV5-1,once,NA,CASSPGGGNEKLFF,TGCGCCAGCAGCCCGGGGGGGGGTAATGAAAAACTGTTTTTT
TRBJ2-7,TRBV6-5,NA,NA,CASSQGAYEQYF,TGTGCCAGCAGCCAAGGGGCCTACGAGCAGTACTTC
TRBJ1-2,TRBV7-2,NA,NA,CASSLSLGGGDGYTF,TGTGCCAGCAGCTTAAGTCTCGGCGGAGGGGATGGCTACACCTTC
TRBJ2-3,TRBV5-4,few,TRBD2,CASSLAKFASGGTDTQYF,TGTGCCAGCAGCTTGGCCAAGTTCGCTAGCGGGGGCACAGATACGCAGTATTTT
TRBJ2-3,TRBV9,few,NA,CASSVEAGGATDTQYF,TGTGCCAGCAGCGTAGAAGCTGGCGGGGCAACAGATACGCAGTATTTT
TRBJ2-7,TRBV7-8,NA,NA,CASSPSSYEQYF,TGTGCCAGCAGCCCGAGCTCCTACGAGCAGTACTTC